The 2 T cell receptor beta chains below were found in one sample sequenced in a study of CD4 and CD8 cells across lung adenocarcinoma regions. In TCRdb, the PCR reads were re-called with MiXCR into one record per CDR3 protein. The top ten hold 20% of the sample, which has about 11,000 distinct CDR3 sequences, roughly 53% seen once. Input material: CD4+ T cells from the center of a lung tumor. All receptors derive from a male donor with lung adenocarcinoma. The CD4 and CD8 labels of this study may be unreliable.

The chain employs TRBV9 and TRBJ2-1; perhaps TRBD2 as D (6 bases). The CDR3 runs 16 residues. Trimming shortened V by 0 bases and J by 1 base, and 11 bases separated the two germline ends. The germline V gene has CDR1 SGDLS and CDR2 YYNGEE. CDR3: CASSVDLGTSYNEQFF. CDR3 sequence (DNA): TGTGCCAGCAGCGTAGATCTCGGGACTTCCTACAATGAGCAGTTCTTC.

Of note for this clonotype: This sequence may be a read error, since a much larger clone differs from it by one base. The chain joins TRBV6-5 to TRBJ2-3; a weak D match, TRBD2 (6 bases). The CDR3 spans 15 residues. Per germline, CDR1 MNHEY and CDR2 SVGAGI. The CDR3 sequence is CAGSYSPGGVATQYF. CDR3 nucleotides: TGTGCCGGCAGTTACTCGCCAGGCGGGGTAGCGACGCAGTATTTT.